These 14 T cell receptor beta chains were all obtained from the same sample, sequenced in a study of blood T cell repertoires in COVID-19 (dated by TCRdb to the early 2020s). Library preparation was by the immunoSEQ multiplex PCR assay. In its TCRdb copy, this immuneACCESS table keeps in-frame sequences only and misses some clones. Where compared with another copy, unresolved V genes explain less than half of these, and the others have no known cause. Across this sample there are 250,000 or so clones, with around 83% seen only once. The ten largest clones represent about 1.5% of the sample. Source material: peripheral blood. These receptors all come from a woman aged 40-49 years who had recovered from COVID-19.

The CDR3 loop reads CASSYTGQNTEAFF. The CDR3 DNA reads TGTGCCAGCAGTTACACCGGACAGAACACTGAAGCTTTCTTT. This sequence joins TRBV6-5 and TRBJ1-1, with a weak D call TRBD1 (5 bases). The germline gives CDR1 MNHEY, CDR2 SVGAGI. V lost 2 bases and J lost 1, with 8 bases in between. The CDR3 contains 14 residues.

The genes are TRBV4-1 and TRBJ1-6, with TRBD1 identical over 10 bases. This CDR3 has 16 amino acids. J gave up 6 bases and V 0 bases, and 2 bases lay outside the gene matches. Germline V gene data show CDR1 as MGHRA and CDR2 as YSYEKL. CDR3 in DNA: TGCGCCAGCAGCCAAGATGGGACAGGGGCTAATTCACCCCTCCACTTT. Residues: CASSQDGTGANSPLHF.

This chain joins TRBV18 and TRBJ2-1; TRBD2 might be the D (6 bases). V was pared by 0 bases and J by 0 bases, with 12 bases between. In germline, CDR1 is KGHSH, CDR2 LQKENI. This CDR3 region has 17 residues. CDR3 amino acids: CASSPPSGGSSYNEQFF. DNA for the CDR3: TGTGCCAGCTCACCACCTTCTGGGGGGAGCTCCTACAATGAGCAGTTCTTC.

The chain has TRBV7-2 and TRBJ2-7; no clear D. Trimming took off 2 bases at V and 3 bases at J, with 5 bases between the two ends. This CDR3 is built from 12 residues. In germline, CDR1 is SGHTA, CDR2 FQGNSA. For the CDR3, the DNA is TGTGCCAGCAGCTTAACTCGCTACGAGCAGTACTTC. Its protein product is CASSLTRYEQYF.

V is TRBV6-4 and J is TRBJ2-1, with TRBD2 identical over 7 bases. This CDR3 contains 13 residues. V was clipped by 6 bases and J by 5 bases; unmatched bases: 4. Germline V gives CDR1 MRHNA, CDR2 SNTAGT. The CDR3 DNA reads TGTGCCAGCAGCTGGAGCGGGAACAATGAGCAGTTCTTC. It translates to CASSWSGNNEQFF.

The genes are TRBV5-5 and TRBJ2-3; TRBD2 aligns across 10 bases. The CDR3 has 16 amino acids. V shed 4 bases and J 5 bases; nucleotides not matched to a gene: 10. Germline CDR1 reads SGHKS; CDR2 reads YYEKEE (reference sequence). The CDR3 reads CASSHGAGGPGDTQYF. In nucleotides, the CDR3 is TGTGCCAGCAGCCATGGAGCGGGGGGGCCTGGAGATACGCAGTATTTT. Full variable domain (remainder filled in from reference TRBV5-5 and TRBJ2-3): DAGVTQSPTHLIKTRGQQVTLRCSPISGHKSVSWYQQVLGQGPQFIFQYYEKEERGRGNFPDRFSARQFPNYSSELNVNALLLGDSALYLCASSHGAGGPGDTQYFGPGTRLTVL.

The rearrangement uses TRBV12-3 or TRBV12-4 and TRBJ2-7; TRBD2 matches at 9 bases. The junction had 6 bases not matched to a gene; V was cut back by 7 bases and J by 5 bases. The CDR3 covers 13 residues. The chain's CDR3 is CASTTGTSNEQYF. The CDR3 nucleotides read TGTGCCAGCACTACCGGGACTAGCAACGAGCAGTACTTC.

The V gene is TRBV7-8, the J gene TRBJ2-1, with TRBD2 identical over 11 bases. The germline V gene encodes CDR1 SGHVS and CDR2 FQNEAQ. The CDR3 consists of 16 residues. After removal of 5 bases from V and 8 bases from J, the junction contained 11 bases not matched to a gene. Here the CDR3 reads CASSRRLAGLGDEQFF. CDR3 coding DNA: TGTGCCAGCAGCCGGAGACTAGCGGGGTTGGGTGATGAGCAGTTCTTC.

The chain carries TRBV4-1 and TRBJ1-2; a possible D gene is TRBD1 (6 bases). CDR3 length equals 14 residues. Trimming took 4 bases from V and 7 from J, leaving 16 bases between them. The V gene's germline CDR1 is MGHRA and CDR2 YSYEKL. The CDR3 nucleotides are TGCGCCAGCAGCCGGAACTCCGGCAGGGGTGGCTACACCTTC. This codes for CASSRNSGRGGYTF.

This clone has just a few counts. This chain links TRBV28 with TRBJ1-2; 8 bases line up with TRBD1. V lost 4 bases and J lost 3; bases outside the gene matches: 7. The CDR3 runs to 15 residues. The V gene's germline CDR1 is MDHEN and CDR2 SYDVKM. Here the CDR3 DNA reads TGTGCCAGCAGTTCGACAGGGGAGGAGTACTATGGCTACACCTTC. As protein: CASSSTGEEYYGYTF.

The V and J genes are TRBV15 and TRBJ1-3; a weak D match, TRBD1 (6 bases). Germline V lookup: CDR1 LNHNV, CDR2 YYDKDF (reference sequence). V dropped 0 bases and J dropped 7 bases, with 13 bases sitting between them. CDR3 length: 15 amino acids. The CDR3 DNA is TGTGCCACCAGCAGAGATGCCCAGGGGACGAACACCATATATTTT. It is translated as CATSRDAQGTNTIYF.

This chain links TRBV11-2 with TRBJ2-3; D might be TRBD2 (6 bases). Looked up from germline, CDR1 is SGHAT and CDR2 is FQNNGV. The CDR3 loop spans 15 amino acids. With 4 bases removed from V and 2 bases from J, the gap between germline ends came to 13 bases. As DNA, the CDR3 is TGTGCCAGCAGCTCTATGGGGGGTCTCACAGATACGCAGTATTTT. The encoded protein is CASSSMGGLTDTQYF.

The chain uses TRBV9 and TRBJ1-4; D gene uncertain. The V end lost 4 bases, the J end lost 0 bases, and 16 bases lay between the germline ends. Germline CDR1 and CDR2: SGDLS and YYNGEE. The CDR3 loop spans 17 amino acids. CDR3: CASSSAGGPATNEKLFF. The CDR3 nucleotides read TGTGCCAGCAGCTCCGCCGGTGGGCCTGCAACTAATGAAAAACTGTTTTTT.

Comments on this clone: Sequence at one end of the junction differs from germline and may be a read error. V usage is TRBV6-6 and J usage is TRBJ2-2; 10 bases map to TRBD1. The CDR3 has 15 amino acids. Germline CDR1 is MNHNY and CDR2 is SVGAGI (reference sequence). The CDR3 region has the DNA TGTGCCGGCAGTCAGACAGGGGGCGCATCCGGGGAGCTGTTTTTT. Translation: CAGSQTGGASGELFF.